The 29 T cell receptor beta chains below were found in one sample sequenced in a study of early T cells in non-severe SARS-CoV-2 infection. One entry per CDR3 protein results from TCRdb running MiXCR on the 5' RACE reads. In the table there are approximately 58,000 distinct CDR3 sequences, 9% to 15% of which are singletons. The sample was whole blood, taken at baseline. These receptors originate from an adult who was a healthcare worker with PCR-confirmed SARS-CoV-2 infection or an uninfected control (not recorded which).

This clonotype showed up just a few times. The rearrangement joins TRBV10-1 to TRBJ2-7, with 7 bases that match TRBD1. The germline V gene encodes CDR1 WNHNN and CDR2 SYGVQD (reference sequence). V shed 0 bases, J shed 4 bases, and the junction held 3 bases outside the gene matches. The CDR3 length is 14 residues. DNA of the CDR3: TGCGCCAGCAGTGAGTCGGGCAGGGGGTACGAGCAGTACTTC. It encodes CASSESGRGYEQYF.

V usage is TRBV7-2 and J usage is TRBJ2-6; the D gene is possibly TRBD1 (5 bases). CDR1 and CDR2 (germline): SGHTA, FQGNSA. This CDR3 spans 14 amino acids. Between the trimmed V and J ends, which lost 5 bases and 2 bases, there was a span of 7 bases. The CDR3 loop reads CASSRGPGANVLTF. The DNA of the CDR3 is TGTGCCAGCAGCAGGGGCCCTGGGGCCAACGTCCTGACTTTC.

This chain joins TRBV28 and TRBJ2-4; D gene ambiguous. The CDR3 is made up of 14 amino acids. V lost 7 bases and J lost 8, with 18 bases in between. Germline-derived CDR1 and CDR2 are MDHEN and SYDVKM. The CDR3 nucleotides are TGTGCCAGCACTGATAGTGACCCTCGGGACATTCAGTACTTC. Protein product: CASTDSDPRDIQYF.

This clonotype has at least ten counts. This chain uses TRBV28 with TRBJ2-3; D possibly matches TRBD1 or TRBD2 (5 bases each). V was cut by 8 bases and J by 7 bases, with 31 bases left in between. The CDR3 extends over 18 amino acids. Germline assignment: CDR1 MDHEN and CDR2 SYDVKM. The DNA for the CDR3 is TGTGCCAGCTCGACCGGGGCCCTTGGGAAGCGTCAAACTTATACGCAGTATTTT. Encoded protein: CASSTGALGKRQTYTQYF.

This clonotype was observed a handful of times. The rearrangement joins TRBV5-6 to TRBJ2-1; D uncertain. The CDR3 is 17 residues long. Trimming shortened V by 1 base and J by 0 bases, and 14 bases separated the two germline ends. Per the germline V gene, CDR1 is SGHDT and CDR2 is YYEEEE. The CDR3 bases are TGTGCCAGCAGCTTGTACCGAGGATCTTCCTCCTACAATGAGCAGTTCTTC. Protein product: CASSLYRGSSSYNEQFF.

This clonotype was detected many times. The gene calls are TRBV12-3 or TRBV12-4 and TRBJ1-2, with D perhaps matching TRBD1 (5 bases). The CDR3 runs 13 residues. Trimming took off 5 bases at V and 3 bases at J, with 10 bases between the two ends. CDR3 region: CASSRDGHYGYTF. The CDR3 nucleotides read TGTGCCAGCAGTCGGGACGGCCACTATGGCTACACCTTC.

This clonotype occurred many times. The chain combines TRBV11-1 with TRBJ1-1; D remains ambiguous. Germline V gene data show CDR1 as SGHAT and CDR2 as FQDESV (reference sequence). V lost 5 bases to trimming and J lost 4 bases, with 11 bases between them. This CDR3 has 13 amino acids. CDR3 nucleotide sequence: TGTGCCAGCAGCATAGGATGGAGCACTGAAGCTTTCTTT. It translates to CASSIGWSTEAFF.

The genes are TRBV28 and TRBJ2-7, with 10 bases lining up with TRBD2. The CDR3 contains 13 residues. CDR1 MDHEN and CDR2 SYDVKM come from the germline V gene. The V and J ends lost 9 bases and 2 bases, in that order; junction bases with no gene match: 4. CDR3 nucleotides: TGTGCCAGTAGAGCGGGAGGGCCCTACGAGCAGTACTTC. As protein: CASRAGGPYEQYF.

The DNA of the CDR3 is TGTGCCAGCAGTGAAACTAGCGGGTCTGCAGATACGCAGTATTTT. Amino acid sequence: CASSETSGSADTQYF. The genes are TRBV6-4 and TRBJ2-3; 9 bases are shared with TRBD2. The germline CDR1 and CDR2 sequences are MRHNA and SNTAGT. The CDR3 is 15 amino acids. Trimming removed 3 bases from V and 4 bases from J; junction bases left unmatched: 5.

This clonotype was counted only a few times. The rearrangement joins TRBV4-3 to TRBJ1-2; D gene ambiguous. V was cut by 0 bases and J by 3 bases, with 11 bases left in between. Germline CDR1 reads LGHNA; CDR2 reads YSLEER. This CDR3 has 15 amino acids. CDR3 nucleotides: TGCGCCAGCAGCCAAGATGGGCCAGCCTACTATGGCTACACCTTC. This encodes CASSQDGPAYYGYTF.

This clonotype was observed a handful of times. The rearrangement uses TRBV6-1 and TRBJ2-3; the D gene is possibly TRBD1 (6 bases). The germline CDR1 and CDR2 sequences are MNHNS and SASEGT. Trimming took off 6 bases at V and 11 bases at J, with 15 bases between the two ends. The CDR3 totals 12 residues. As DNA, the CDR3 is TGTGCCAGCAGGGGAGACAGGAAAGGGCAGTATTTT. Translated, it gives CASRGDRKGQYF.

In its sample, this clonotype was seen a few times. The CDR3 coding sequence is TGTGCCAGCTCTTCCGAGGGTGAAGCTTTCTTT. Translating gives CASSSEGEAFF. The rearrangement joins TRBV18 to TRBJ1-1; D gene uncertain. The CDR3 runs 11 residues. The V gene's germline CDR1 is KGHSH and CDR2 LQKENI. Between the trimmed V and J ends, which lost 6 bases and 7 bases, there was a span of 9 bases. Complete variable domain (other parts from reference TRBV18 and TRBJ1-1): NAGVMQNPRHLVRRRGQEARLRCSPMKGHSHVYWYRQLPEEGLKFMVYLQKENIIDESGMPKERFSAEFPKEGPSILRIQQVVRGDSAAYFCASSSEGEAFFGQGTRLTVV.

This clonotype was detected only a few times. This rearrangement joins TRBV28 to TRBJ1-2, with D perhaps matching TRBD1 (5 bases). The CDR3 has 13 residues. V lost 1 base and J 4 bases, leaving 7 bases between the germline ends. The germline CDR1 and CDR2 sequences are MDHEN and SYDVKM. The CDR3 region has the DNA TGTGCCAGCAGTTTATTCCAGGGCTATGGCTACACCTTC. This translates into CASSLFQGYGYTF.

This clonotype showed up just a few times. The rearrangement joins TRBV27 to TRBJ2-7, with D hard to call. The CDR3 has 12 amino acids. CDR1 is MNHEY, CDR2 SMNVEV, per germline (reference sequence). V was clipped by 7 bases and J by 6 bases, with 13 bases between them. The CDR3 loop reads CASNSQWSEQYF. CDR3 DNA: TGTGCCAGCAACTCCCAGTGGTCCGAGCAGTACTTC.

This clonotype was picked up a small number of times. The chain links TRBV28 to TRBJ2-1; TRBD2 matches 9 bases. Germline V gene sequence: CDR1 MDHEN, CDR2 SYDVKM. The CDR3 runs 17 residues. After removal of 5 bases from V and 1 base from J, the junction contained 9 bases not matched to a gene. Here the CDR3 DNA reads TGTGCCAGCAGTGTCGTAGCGGGAGAAAGGTCCTACAATGAGCAGTTCTTC. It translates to CASSVVAGERSYNEQFF.

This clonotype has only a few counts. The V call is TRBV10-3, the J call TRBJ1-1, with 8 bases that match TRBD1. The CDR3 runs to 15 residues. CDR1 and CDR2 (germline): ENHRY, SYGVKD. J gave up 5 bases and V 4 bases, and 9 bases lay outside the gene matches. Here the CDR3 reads CAISAAGGVGTEAFF. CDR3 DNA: TGTGCCATCAGTGCGGCAGGGGGCGTTGGGACTGAAGCTTTCTTT.

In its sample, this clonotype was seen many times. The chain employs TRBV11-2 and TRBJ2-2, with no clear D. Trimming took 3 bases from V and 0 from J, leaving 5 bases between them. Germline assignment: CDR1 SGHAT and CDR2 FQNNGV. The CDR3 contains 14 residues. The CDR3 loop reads CASSFTSNTGELFF. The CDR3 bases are TGTGCCAGCAGCTTCACATCGAACACCGGGGAGCTGTTTTTT.

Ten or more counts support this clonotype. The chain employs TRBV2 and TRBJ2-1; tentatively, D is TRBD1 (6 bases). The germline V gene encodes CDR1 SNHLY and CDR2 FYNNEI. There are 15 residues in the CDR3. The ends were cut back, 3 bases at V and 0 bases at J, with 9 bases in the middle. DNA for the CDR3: TGTGCCAGCAGTGATAGGGGGAGCTCCTACAATGAGCAGTTCTTC. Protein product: CASSDRGSSYNEQFF. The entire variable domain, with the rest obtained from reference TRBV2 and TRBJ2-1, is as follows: EPEVTQTPSHQVTQMGQEVILRCVPISNHLYFYWYRQILGQKVEFLVSFYNNEISEKSEIFDDQFSVERPDGSNFTLKIRSTKLEDSAMYFCASSDRGSSYNEQFFGPGTRLTVL.

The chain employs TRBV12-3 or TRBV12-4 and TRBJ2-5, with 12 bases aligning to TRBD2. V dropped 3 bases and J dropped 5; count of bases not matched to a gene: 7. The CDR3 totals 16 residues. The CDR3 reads CASSLLAGGSGETQYF. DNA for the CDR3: TGTGCCAGCAGTTTGCTAGCGGGAGGGTCGGGGGAGACCCAGTACTTC.

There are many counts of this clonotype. DNA for the CDR3: TGTGCCAGCAGTGACGGGACCCGCCCCCCCGGGGAGCTGTTTTTT. Protein: CASSDGTRPPGELFF. This chain links TRBV6-6 with TRBJ2-2, with D tentatively TRBD1 or TRBD2 (5 bases each). Germline V gene lookup returns CDR1 MNHNY and CDR2 SVGAGI (reference sequence). Trimming left V 5 bases short and J 6 bases short, with 16 bases between. The CDR3 is 15 amino acids.

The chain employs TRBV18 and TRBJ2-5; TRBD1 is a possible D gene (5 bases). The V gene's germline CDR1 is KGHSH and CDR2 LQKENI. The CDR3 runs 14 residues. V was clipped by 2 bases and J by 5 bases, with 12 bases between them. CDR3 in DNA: TGTGCCAGCTCACCAGGACACGGTTCCGAGACCCAGTACTTC. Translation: CASSPGHGSETQYF.

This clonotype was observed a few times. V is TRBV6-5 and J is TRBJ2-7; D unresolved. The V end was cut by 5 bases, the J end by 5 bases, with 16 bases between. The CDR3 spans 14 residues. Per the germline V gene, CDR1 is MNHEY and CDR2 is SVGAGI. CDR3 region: CASSTPGPGNEQYF. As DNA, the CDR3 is TGTGCCAGCAGTACACCCGGGCCTGGTAACGAGCAGTACTTC.

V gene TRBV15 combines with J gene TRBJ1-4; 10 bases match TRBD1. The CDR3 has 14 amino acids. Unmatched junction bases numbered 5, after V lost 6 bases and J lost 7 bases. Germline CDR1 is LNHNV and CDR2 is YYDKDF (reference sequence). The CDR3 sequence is CATRTGGLTEKLFF. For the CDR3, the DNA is TGTGCCACCAGGACAGGGGGCTTAACTGAAAAACTGTTTTTT.

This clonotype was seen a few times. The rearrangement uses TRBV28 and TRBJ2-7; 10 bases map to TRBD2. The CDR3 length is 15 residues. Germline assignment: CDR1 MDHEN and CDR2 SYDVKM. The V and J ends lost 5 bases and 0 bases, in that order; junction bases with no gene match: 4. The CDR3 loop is CASSRGTSASYEQYF. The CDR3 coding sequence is TGTGCCAGCAGTAGGGGGACTAGCGCCTCCTACGAGCAGTACTTC.

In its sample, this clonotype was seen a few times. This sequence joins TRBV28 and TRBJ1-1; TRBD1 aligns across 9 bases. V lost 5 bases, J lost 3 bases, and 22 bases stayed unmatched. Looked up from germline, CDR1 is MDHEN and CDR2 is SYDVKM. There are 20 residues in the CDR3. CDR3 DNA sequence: TGTGCCAGCAGTGAAGCGGGGACAGGGTTGGGGTTCAGGGGGGACACTGAAGCTTTCTTT. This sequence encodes CASSEAGTGLGFRGDTEAFF.

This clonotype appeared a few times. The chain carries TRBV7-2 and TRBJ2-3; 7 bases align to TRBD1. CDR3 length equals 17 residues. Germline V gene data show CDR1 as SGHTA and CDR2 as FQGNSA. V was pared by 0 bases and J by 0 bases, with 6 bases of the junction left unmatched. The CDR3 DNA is TGTGCCAGCAGCTTAGCACTTTGGGACAGTAGCACAGATACGCAGTATTTT. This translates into CASSLALWDSSTDTQYF.

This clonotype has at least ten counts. The CDR3 here is CASSPLGTSYEQYF. The CDR3 bases are TGTGCCAGCAGCCCTCTCGGCACTTCCTACGAGCAGTACTTC. The rearrangement joins TRBV5-5 to TRBJ2-7; D not certain. CDR1 is SGHKS, CDR2 YYEKEE, per germline (reference sequence). This CDR3 has 14 residues. V lost 4 bases, J lost 1 base, and 12 bases lay in between.

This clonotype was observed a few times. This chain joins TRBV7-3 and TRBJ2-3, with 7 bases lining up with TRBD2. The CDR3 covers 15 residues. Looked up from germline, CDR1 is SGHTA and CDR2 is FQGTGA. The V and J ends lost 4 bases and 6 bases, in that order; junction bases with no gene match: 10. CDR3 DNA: TGTGCCAGCAGCTCGCAGGCGGGAGTAGGGGATACGCAGTATTTT. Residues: CASSSQAGVGDTQYF.

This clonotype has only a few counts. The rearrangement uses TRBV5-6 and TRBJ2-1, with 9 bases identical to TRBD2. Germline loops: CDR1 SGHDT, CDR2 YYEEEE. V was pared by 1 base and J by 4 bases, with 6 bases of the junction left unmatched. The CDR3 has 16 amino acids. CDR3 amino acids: CASSLYSGSKYNEQFF. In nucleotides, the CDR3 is TGTGCCAGCAGCTTGTATAGCGGGAGTAAGTACAATGAGCAGTTCTTC. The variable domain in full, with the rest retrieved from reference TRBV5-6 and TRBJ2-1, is DAGVTQSPTHLIKTRGQQVTLRCSPKSGHDTVSWYQQALGQGPQFIFQYYEEEERQRGNFPDRFSGHQFPNYSSELNVNALLLGDSALYLCASSLYSGSKYNEQFFGPGTRLTVL.